This TCR beta chain was sequenced during a study of ipilimumab plus nivolumab after autologous stem cell transplantation. Looking at the study overall: The DLBCL cohort had primary refractory and relapsed disease, with 18-month progression-free survival of about 86% and 29%.

Study-wide points: TCR repertoire, Treg phenotype and gut microbiota reportedly support more study of this approach.

The method was immunoSEQ multiplex PCR; TCRdb's version includes in-frame clones alone and lacks a portion of them. In the table there are about 17,000 clones, around four fifths of which are singletons. Trimming left V 3 bases short and J 4 bases short, with 11 bases between. The CDR3 sequence is 14 residues long. Germline CDR1 reads SGHNT; CDR2 reads YYREEE (reference sequence). To note about this clone: What it binds is unknown.

Specimen: PBMCs, collected in a trial of ipilimumab plus nivolumab as post-transplant consolidation. This sequence originates from a male donor with diffuse large B-cell lymphoma. This rearrangement joins TRBV5-4 to TRBJ2-1, with unresolved D. The CDR3 sequence is CASSSLTEYNEQFF. Written as DNA, the CDR3 is TGTGCCAGCAGCTCATTAACGGAGTACAATGAGCAGTTCTTC.